This TCR beta chain derives from a study of T cells in Graves' hyperthyroidism and ophthalmopathy. Germline lookup yields CDR1 LGHDT and CDR2 YNNKEL (reference sequence). Trimming took 1 base from V and 5 from J, leaving 0 bases between them. The CDR3 length is 12 residues. What was amplified from RNA transcripts were TCR beta CDR3 regions. With the HTBI primer set, the TCR CDR3 went through a first round of RT-PCR. TCRdb fed the multiplex PCR reads into MiXCR, producing one record per CDR3 protein. The sample lists approximately 610,000 distinct CDR3 sequences, roughly 14% occurring once. This clonotype turned up a few times.

The V gene is TRBV3-1, the J gene TRBJ2-6, with no clear D. Sequenced sample: blood. The TCR sequence derives from a woman aged 40 to 50 with Graves' ophthalmopathy. The CDR3 sequence: CASSQGANVLTF. The CDR3 nucleotides are TGTGCCAGCAGCCAAGGGGCCAACGTCCTGACTTTC.